One sample yielded the 30 T cell receptor beta chains listed below, sequenced in a study of T-cell reconstitution after alpha-beta-depleted transplantation in children. A library of TCRbeta sequences, prepared with unique molecular identifiers, was generated. MiXCR was run by TCRdb on the PCR reads, yielding one entry per CDR3 protein. The sample includes about 350,000 distinct CDR3 sequences, 10% to 15% of them seen just once. The starting material was PBMCs, obtained from the stem cell graft. Receptor source: a human donor who donated a stem cell graft to a child with Fanconi anemia.

This clonotype was seen only a few times. V gene TRBV5-6 combines with J gene TRBJ2-1; D perhaps matches TRBD2 (7 bases). V was pared by 7 bases and J by 1 base, with 12 bases between. Germline CDR1 and CDR2: SGHDT and YYEEEE. The CDR3 is made up of 14 amino acids. The CDR3 reads CASAAGASYNEQFF. CDR3 bases: TGTGCCAGCGCGGCGGGGGCTTCCTACAATGAGCAGTTCTTC. The whole variable domain, remainder taken from reference TRBV5-6 and TRBJ2-1, is DAGVTQSPTHLIKTRGQQVTLRCSPKSGHDTVSWYQQALGQGPQFIFQYYEEEERQRGNFPDRFSGHQFPNYSSELNVNALLLGDSALYLCASAAGASYNEQFFGPGTRLTVL.

For the CDR3, the DNA is TGTGCCAGCAGCTTATCGGGACGCACTGAAGCTTTCTTT. Translated: CASSLSGRTEAFF. This chain uses TRBV7-8 with TRBJ1-1; tentative D call: TRBD1 (5 bases). The CDR3 is made up of 13 amino acids. CDR1 and CDR2 from the germline V gene are SGHVS and FQNEAQ. V lost 2 bases and J 4 bases, leaving 8 bases between the germline ends.

This chain joins TRBV19 and TRBJ2-4; D uncertain. V lost 0 bases, J lost 0 bases, and 12 bases lay in between. CDR1 and CDR2 from the germline V gene are LNHDA and SQIVND (reference sequence). The CDR3 has 17 amino acids. The CDR3 is CASSIDPGSLAKNIQYF. In DNA, the CDR3 is TGTGCCAGTAGTATAGATCCGGGCAGTTTAGCCAAAAACATTCAGTACTTC.

This clonotype was seen a few times. The J gene is TRBJ1-5, the V gene TRBV2; no definite D call. The germline V and J ends were trimmed by 2 bases and 2 bases, with 7 bases remaining between them. Germline V gene data show CDR1 as SNHLY and CDR2 as FYNNEI. This CDR3 has 14 amino acids. CDR3 bases: TGTGCCAGCAGTGAACTGGGCCGCAATCAGCCCCAGCATTTT. Its protein is CASSELGRNQPQHF. Complete variable domain (other parts from reference TRBV2 and TRBJ1-5): EPEVTQTPSHQVTQMGQEVILRCVPISNHLYFYWYRQILGQKVEFLVSFYNNEISEKSEIFDDQFSVERPDGSNFTLKIRSTKLEDSAMYFCASSELGRNQPQHFGDGTRLSIL.

This clonotype was counted ten times or more. The V gene is TRBV5-1, the J gene TRBJ1-1; 9 bases are shared with TRBD1. V lost 0 bases to trimming and J lost 5 bases; unmatched junction nucleotides: 5. Germline values: CDR1 SGHRS, CDR2 YFSETQ. This CDR3 region has 15 residues. CDR3 region: CASSLAGQGWTEAFF. The CDR3 nucleotides are TGCGCCAGCAGCTTGGCGGGACAGGGATGGACTGAAGCTTTCTTT.

The chain couples TRBV3-1 to TRBJ1-1; D is ambiguous. Germline V gene sequence: CDR1 LGHDT, CDR2 YNNKEL (reference sequence). CDR3 length equals 13 residues. Deletions cut 4 bases from V and 6 bases from J, with 12 bases between. The CDR3 reads CASSRGHGAEAFF. In nucleotides, the CDR3 is TGTGCCAGCAGCCGCGGTCATGGCGCTGAAGCTTTCTTT.

The chain combines TRBV29-1 with TRBJ2-3; unclear D gene. V dropped 7 bases and J dropped 4 bases, with 12 bases sitting between them. CDR3 length equals 12 residues. Germline CDR1 is SQVTM and CDR2 is ANQGSEA. CDR3 loop: CSALLSADTQYF. DNA for the CDR3: TGCAGCGCCCTACTAAGCGCAGATACGCAGTATTTT.

The CDR3 DNA reads as TGTGCCACCGCGGGAGGGCCGGGAGATACGCAGTATTTT. Translating it yields CATAGGPGDTQYF. V gene TRBV27 combines with J gene TRBJ2-3; 9 bases match TRBD2. CDR3 length: 13 amino acids. With V trimmed by 10 bases and J by 5 bases, 7 bases remained unmatched. Germline-derived CDR1 and CDR2 are MNHEY and SMNVEV (reference sequence).

V usage is TRBV2 and J usage is TRBJ1-2; D call uncertain. From germline, CDR1 is SNHLY and CDR2 FYNNEI. The CDR3 loop spans 14 amino acids. V lost 6 bases and J 2 bases, leaving 13 bases between the germline ends. This chain's CDR3 is CASSPSWTNYGYTF. The CDR3 region has the DNA TGTGCCAGCAGCCCCTCATGGACCAACTATGGCTACACCTTC.

This clonotype has ten or more counts. This sequence joins TRBV12-3 or TRBV12-4 and TRBJ2-1, with 8 bases aligning to TRBD1. Trimming took 6 bases from V and 8 from J; bases not matched to a gene: 12. The CDR3 runs 15 residues. As DNA, the CDR3 is TGTGCCAGCAGCCGCGGACAGGGTTCAATCCATGAGCAGTTCTTC. Protein: CASSRGQGSIHEQFF.

This clonotype was observed a few times. CDR3 bases: TGTGCCAGCAGCGCAGGGGCCTCTCTCTACGAGCAGTACTTC. The encoded protein is CASSAGASLYEQYF. This chain uses TRBV6-1 with TRBJ2-7, with D possibly TRBD1 on 6 matching bases. V was pared by 6 bases and J by 3 bases, with 15 bases between. Germline V CDR1 and CDR2: MNHNS, SASEGT. The CDR3 is 14 residues long.

Turning to this clonotype: The CDR3 end shows no conserved phenylalanine or tryptophan, and so a read error is likely. The genes are TRBV12-3 or TRBV12-4 and TRBJ1-1; D gene unclear. V shed 6 bases and J shed 1 base, with 18 bases lying between them. The CDR3 extends over 16 amino acids. For the CDR3, the DNA is TGTGCCAGCAGCTCTTCTTTAGGGATTGCGAACACTGAAGCTTTCTGT. Amino acid sequence: CASSSSLGIANTEAFC.

This clonotype came up many times. V is TRBV5-1 and J is TRBJ2-1, with D perhaps matching TRBD2 (6 bases). The length of the CDR3 is 16 residues. CDR1 is SGHRS, CDR2 YFSETQ, per germline. V lost 4 bases, J lost 5 bases, and 19 bases lay in between. The CDR3 coding sequence is TGCGCCAGCAGCCCCCTGGGCGGGGCCTTCGACAATGAGCAGTTCTTC. Its translation is CASSPLGGAFDNEQFF.

This clonotype was counted between two and nine times. The chain employs TRBV5-1 and TRBJ1-4; D is uncertain. Trimming shortened V by 4 bases and J by 0 bases, and 13 bases separated the two germline ends. The CDR3 has 16 residues. The germline V gene encodes CDR1 SGHRS and CDR2 YFSETQ. In nucleotides, the CDR3 is TGCGCCAGCAGCAATACCGTGGTTGCAACTAATGAAAAACTGTTTTTT. Translated, it gives CASSNTVVATNEKLFF.

This clonotype came up a few times. The CDR3 DNA is TGTGCCAGCAGTTTACAGGGTTTTCATGAGCAGTTCTTC. It yields the protein CASSLQGFHEQFF. V is TRBV12-3 or TRBV12-4 and J is TRBJ2-1; D is perhaps TRBD1 (5 bases). CDR3 length equals 13 residues. V lost 2 bases and J lost 8, with 10 bases in between.

A word on this clonotype: An end of the junction does not agree with germline; a read error may underlie this. The chain joins TRBV29-1 to TRBJ2-5; D may be TRBD1 (5 bases). The germline CDR1 and CDR2 sequences are SQVTM and ANQGSEA. The CDR3 covers 12 residues. The CDR3 DNA reads TGCAGCGTCGAAGGGGTACAAGAGACCCAGTACTTC. Translation: CSVEGVQETQYF.

This sequence joins TRBV11-3 and TRBJ2-7; no definite D call. CDR1 is SGHNT and CDR2 is YENEEA in the germline V gene. There are 12 residues in the CDR3. Trimming removed 8 bases from V and 2 bases from J, with 10 bases in between. The CDR3 sequence is CASPDLTYEQYV. CDR3 nucleotide sequence: TGTGCCAGCCCGGACCTAACCTACGAGCAGTACGTC.

The J gene is TRBJ2-1, the V gene TRBV10-3; D is perhaps TRBD2 (5 bases). The CDR3 is made up of 16 amino acids. Germline assignment: CDR1 ENHRY and CDR2 SYGVKD. Trimming shortened V by 5 bases and J by 7 bases, and 21 bases separated the two germline ends. CDR3 DNA sequence: TGTGCCATCAGTCCCTTCTTTAATGCACGGGATAATGAGCAGTTCTTC. Its protein is CAISPFFNARDNEQFF.

V is TRBV24-1 and J is TRBJ2-2, with 7 positions matching TRBD2. The germline CDR1 and CDR2 sequences are KGHDR and SFDVKD. Germline trimming cut 9 bases from V and 5 bases from J; bases unmatched to any gene: 11. This CDR3 spans 15 amino acids. CDR3 nucleotides: TGTGCCACCGGGGGACCGGGAGGACGAACCGGGGAGCTGTTTTTT. Its protein product is CATGGPGGRTGELFF.

This clonotype was observed many times. This chain links TRBV7-2 with TRBJ2-1; D is possibly TRBD1 (5 bases). Germline CDR1 and CDR2: SGHTA and FQGNSA. The V end was cut by 2 bases, the J end by 0 bases, with 17 bases between. The CDR3 has 18 residues. The CDR3: CASSLKGIEASSYNEQFF. CDR3 coding DNA: TGTGCCAGCAGCTTAAAGGGGATAGAGGCTTCCTCCTACAATGAGCAGTTCTTC.

This clonotype was observed a few times. The CDR3 sequence is CSARASGPKAFF. CDR3 nucleotides: TGCAGTGCTCGAGCGTCGGGCCCCAAAGCTTTCTTT. The V and J genes are TRBV20-1 and TRBJ1-1; D not certain. The germline V and J ends were trimmed by 5 bases and 9 bases, with 16 bases remaining between them. Germline values: CDR1 DFQATT, CDR2 SNEGSKA (reference sequence). The CDR3 is 12 residues long.

This clonotype was seen ten or more times. The chain has TRBV11-3 and TRBJ2-3; TRBD1 agrees at 7 bases. CDR1 and CDR2 from the germline V gene are SGHNT and YENEEA. Trimming cost V 2 bases and J 3 bases; bases outside gene matches: 5. The CDR3 loop spans 15 amino acids. The CDR3 is CASSLQGQETDTQYF. CDR3 DNA sequence: TGTGCCAGCAGCTTACAAGGACAGGAAACAGATACGCAGTATTTT.

The rearrangement uses TRBV29-1 and TRBJ2-2; possible D gene TRBD2, 6 bases. V lost 4 bases and J lost 3, with 12 bases in between. This CDR3 spans 14 amino acids. Germline V lookup: CDR1 SQVTM, CDR2 ANQGSEA. The CDR3 DNA follows: TGCAGCGTTGGCCGGGACTCTTACACCGGGGAGCTGTTTTTT. Translating it yields CSVGRDSYTGELFF.

The table lists this clonotype with a few counts. V and J are TRBV6-1 and TRBJ2-1; 7 bases align to TRBD2. Germline CDR1 MNHNS, CDR2 SASEGT. The CDR3 runs 14 residues. The V and J ends lost 6 bases and 3 bases, in that order; junction bases with no gene match: 5. CDR3 coding DNA: TGTGCCAGCAGAGGGAGGGGACTCTACAATGAGCAGTTCTTC. Protein: CASRGRGLYNEQFF.

This clonotype was detected ten times or more. The V gene is TRBV12-3 or TRBV12-4, the J gene TRBJ1-4; the D is unclear. V was pared by 6 bases and J by 7 bases, with 15 bases between. This CDR3 spans 14 amino acids. For the CDR3, the DNA is TGTGCCAGCAGAATAGGGATTGTCGGTGAAAAACTGTTTTTT. It codes for CASRIGIVGEKLFF.

The rearrangement links TRBV7-9 to TRBJ1-3; D unresolved. Germline lookup yields CDR1 SEHNR and CDR2 FQNEAQ (reference sequence). The V and J ends lost 5 bases and 0 bases respectively, with 11 bases between them. The length of the CDR3 is 15 residues. CDR3: CASSPGGNSGNTIYF. In DNA form, the CDR3 reads TGTGCCAGCAGCCCAGGAGGGAACTCTGGAAACACCATATATTTT.

This clonotype was observed at least ten times. The chain recombines TRBV6-5 with TRBJ2-7; TRBD1 agrees at 8 bases. Germline loops: CDR1 MNHEY, CDR2 SVGAGI. The length of the CDR3 is 13 residues. Trimming at V came to 7 bases and at J to 6 bases, leaving 8 bases not matched to a gene. The CDR3 here is CASKGTGLGEQYV. As DNA, the CDR3 is TGTGCCAGCAAAGGGACAGGTCTCGGCGAGCAGTACGTC.

This clonotype was seen a handful of times. This sequence joins TRBV10-3 and TRBJ2-3; TRBD2 agrees at 14 bases. V dropped 9 bases and J dropped 0; count of bases not matched to a gene: 8. CDR1 and CDR2 (germline): ENHRY, SYGVKD. CDR3 length: 17 residues. This CDR3 is CAIHPTSGGGSTDTQYF. The CDR3 bases are TGTGCCATACACCCGACTAGCGGGGGGGGCAGCACAGATACGCAGTATTTT.

V is TRBV12-3 or TRBV12-4 and J is TRBJ1-2; D is unresolved. V lost 3 bases to trimming and J lost 5 bases, with 10 bases between them. This CDR3 has 13 residues. DNA for the CDR3: TGTGCCAGCAGTTTGGAGGAACCATATGGCTACACCTTC. Translated: CASSLEEPYGYTF.

This clonotype came up a few times. The gene calls are TRBV25-1 and TRBJ2-3, with D perhaps matching TRBD1 (6 bases). CDR3 length equals 15 residues. Trimming pared 3 bases from V and 1 base from J, leaving 11 bases between. CDR1 and CDR2 (germline): MGHDK, SYGVNS. The CDR3 loop reads CASSDIRQGTDTQYF. The CDR3 coding sequence is TGTGCCAGCAGTGATATAAGACAGGGCACAGATACGCAGTATTTT.